This TCR beta chain stems from a study of cytomegalovirus exposure and HLA in healthy donors. This CDR3 has 15 residues. V shed 3 bases and J 6 bases; nucleotides not matched to a gene: 5. Germline V lookup: CDR1 ENHRY, CDR2 SYGVKD. Whole-study findings and limits: Overall, 164 TCR beta chains were annotated as cytomegalovirus-associated.

Vbeta (60) and Jbeta (13) primers were used in the PCR. The assay was immunoSEQ multiplex PCR, and TCRdb's table has in-frame clones only and misses some. The sample contains about 97,000 clones, about three quarters of which appear only once. With regard to this clone: Its cognate antigen is unknown.

The chain joins TRBV10-3 to TRBJ2-1; 10 bases map to TRBD2. The sample comprised PBMCs. The receptor's source is a man aged 35-49 years in good health and CMV-seronegative. CDR3 DNA sequence: TGTGCCATCAGTGAACCCCAGCGGGGGGGCAATGAGCAGTTCTTC. It translates to CAISEPQRGGNEQFF.